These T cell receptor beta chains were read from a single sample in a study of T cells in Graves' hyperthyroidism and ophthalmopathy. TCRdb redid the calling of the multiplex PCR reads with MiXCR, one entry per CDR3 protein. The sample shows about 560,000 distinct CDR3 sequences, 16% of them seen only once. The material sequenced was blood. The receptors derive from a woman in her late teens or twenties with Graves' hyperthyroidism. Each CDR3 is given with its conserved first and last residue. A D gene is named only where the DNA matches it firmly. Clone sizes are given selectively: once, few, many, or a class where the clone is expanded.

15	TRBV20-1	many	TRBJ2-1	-	CSASHRGRGPNEQFF	TGCAGTGCTAGCCATCGGGGTCGTGGGCCCAATGAGCAGTTCTTC
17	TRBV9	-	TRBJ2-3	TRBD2	CASSVAAGGRSTDTQYF	TGTGCCAGCAGCGTGGCAGCGGGGGGCCGAAGCACAGATACGCAGTATTTT
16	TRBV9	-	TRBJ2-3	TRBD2	CASSVPTSGVTDTQYF	TGTGCCAGCAGCGTCCCAACTAGCGGGGTCACAGATACGCAGTATTTT
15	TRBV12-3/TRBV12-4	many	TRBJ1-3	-	CASSFTGPSGNTIYF	TGTGCCAGCAGTTTCACAGGGCCCTCTGGAAACACCATATATTTT
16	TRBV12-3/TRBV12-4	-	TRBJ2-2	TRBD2	CASTQRGGLNTGELFF	TGTGCCAGCACCCAACGCGGGGGGCTGAACACCGGGGAGCTGTTTTTT
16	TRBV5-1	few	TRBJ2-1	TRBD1	CASSLAQGAAYNEQFF	TGCGCCAGCAGCTTGGCCCAGGGGGCAGCCTACAATGAGCAGTTCTTC
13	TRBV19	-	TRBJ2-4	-	CASSIGHPAIQYF	TGTGCCAGTAGTATAGGGCACCCCGCCATTCAGTACTTC
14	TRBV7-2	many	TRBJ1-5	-	CASSLGPVGQPQHF	TGTGCCAGCAGCTTAGGACCCGTCGGTCAGCCCCAGCATTTT
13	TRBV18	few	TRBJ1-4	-	CASSPPTSEKLFF	TGTGCCAGCTCACCACCGACAAGCGAAAAACTGTTTTTT
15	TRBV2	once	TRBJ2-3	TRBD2	CASSGSGPFTDTQYF	TGTGCCAGCAGTGGTAGCGGGCCCTTCACAGATACGCAGTATTTT
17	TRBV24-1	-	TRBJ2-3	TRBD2	CATSDSTSGGAIDTQYF	TGTGCCACCAGTGACTCCACTAGCGGGGGGGCGATAGATACGCAGTATTTT
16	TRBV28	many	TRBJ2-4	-	CASSPQGGRGGNIQYF	TGTGCCAGCAGCCCCCAAGGTGGCCGGGGTGGAAACATTCAGTACTTC
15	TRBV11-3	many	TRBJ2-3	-	CASSRLAAGTDTQYF	TGTGCCAGCAGCCGGCTAGCTGCGGGGACAGATACGCAGTATTTT
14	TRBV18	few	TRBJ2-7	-	CASSPAVTGVEQYF	TGTGCCAGCTCACCGGCGGTTACGGGGGTCGAGCAGTACTTC
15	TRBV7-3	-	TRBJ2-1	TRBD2	CASSLSAGRYNEQFF	TGTGCCAGCAGCTTATCAGCGGGGCGCTACAATGAGCAGTTCTTC
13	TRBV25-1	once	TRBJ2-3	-	CASSLDLTDTQYF	TGTGCCAGCAGTTTAGACCTCACAGATACGCAGTATTTT
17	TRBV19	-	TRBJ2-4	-	CASSIFEGSVAKNIQYF	TGTGCCAGTAGTATATTCGAAGGGTCGGTAGCCAAAAACATTCAGTACTTC
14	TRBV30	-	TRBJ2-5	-	CAWNLAVGEETQYF	TGTGCCTGGAACCTAGCTGTAGGAGAAGAGACCCAGTACTTC
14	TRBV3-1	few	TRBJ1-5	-	CASSRMWSNQPQHF	TGTGCCAGCAGCCGGATGTGGAGCAATCAGCCCCAGCATTTT
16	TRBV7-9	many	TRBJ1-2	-	CASSLNVDLANYGYTF	TGTGCCAGCAGCTTAAATGTCGACTTAGCTAACTATGGCTACACCTTC
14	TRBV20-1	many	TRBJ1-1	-	CSAYNFRGNTEAFF	TGCAGTGCTTACAATTTCAGGGGAAACACTGAAGCTTTCTTT
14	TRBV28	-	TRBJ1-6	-	CASVGSAYNSPLHF	TGTGCCAGCGTGGGAAGCGCCTATAATTCACCCCTCCACTTT
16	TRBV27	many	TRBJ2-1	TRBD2	CASRPLAGVSYNEQFF	TGTGCCAGCAGGCCACTAGCGGGAGTATCCTACAATGAGCAGTTCTTC
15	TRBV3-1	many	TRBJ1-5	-	CASSQDRQANQPQHF	TGTGCCAGCAGCCAAGACCGACAGGCAAATCAGCCCCAGCATTTT
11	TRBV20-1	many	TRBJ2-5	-	CSAGPQETQYF	TGCAGTGCCGGACCTCAAGAGACCCAGTACTTC
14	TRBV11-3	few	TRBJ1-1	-	CASNRGGGRTEAFF	TGTGCCAGCAACCGGGGCGGAGGGAGGACTGAAGCTTTCTTT
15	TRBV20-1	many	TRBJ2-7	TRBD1	CSARARDRASYEQYF	TGCAGTGCTAGGGCTCGGGACAGGGCCTCCTACGAGCAGTACTTC
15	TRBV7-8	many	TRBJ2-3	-	CASSVYEERTDTQYF	TGTGCCAGCAGCGTATACGAGGAACGCACAGATACGCAGTATTTT
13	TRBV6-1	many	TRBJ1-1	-	CASTNNRAIEAFF	TGTGCCAGCACCAACAACAGGGCGATTGAAGCTTTCTTT
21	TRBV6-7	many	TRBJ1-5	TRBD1	CASSYSKECRGPLNSNQPQHF	TGTGCCAGCAGTTACTCGAAGGAATGCAGGGGGCCCCTTAATAGCAATCAGCCCCAGCATTTT
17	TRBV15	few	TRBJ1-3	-	CATSRVEQGNSGNTIYF	TGTGCCACCAGCAGAGTTGAACAGGGCAACTCTGGAAACACCATATATTTT
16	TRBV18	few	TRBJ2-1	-	CASSPGGAISYNEQFF	TGTGCCAGCTCACCAGGGGGGGCGATTAGCTACAATGAGCAGTTCTTC
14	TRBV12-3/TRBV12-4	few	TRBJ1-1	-	CASSLILGDTEAFF	TGTGCCAGCAGTTTAATCCTGGGGGACACTGAAGCTTTCTTT
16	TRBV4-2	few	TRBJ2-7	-	CASSQEGRSAGYEQYF	TGTGCCAGCAGCCAAGAGGGGAGATCCGCGGGGTACGAGCAGTACTTC
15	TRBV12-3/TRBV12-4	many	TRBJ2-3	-	CASSFVTRLWDTQYF	TGTGCCAGCAGTTTCGTCACCCGACTTTGGGATACGCAGTATTTT
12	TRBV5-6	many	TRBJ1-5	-	CASSISNQPQHF	TGTGCCAGCAGCATTAGCAATCAGCCCCAGCATTTT
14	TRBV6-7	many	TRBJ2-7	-	CASSRYTRAYEQYF	TGTGCCAGCAGTAGATACACAAGGGCCTACGAGCAGTACTTC
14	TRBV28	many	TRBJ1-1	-	CASSFSAVNTEAFF	TGTGCCAGCAGTTTCTCGGCGGTGAACACTGAAGCTTTCTTT